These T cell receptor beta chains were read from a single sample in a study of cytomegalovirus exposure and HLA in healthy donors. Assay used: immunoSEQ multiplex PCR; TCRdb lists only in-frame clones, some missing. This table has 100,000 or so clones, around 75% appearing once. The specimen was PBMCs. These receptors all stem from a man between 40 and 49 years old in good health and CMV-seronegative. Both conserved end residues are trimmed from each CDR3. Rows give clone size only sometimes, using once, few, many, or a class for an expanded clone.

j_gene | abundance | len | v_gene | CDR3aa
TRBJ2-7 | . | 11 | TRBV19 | ASRRQDSYEQY
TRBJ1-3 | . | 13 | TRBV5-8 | ASSLRDSSGNTIY
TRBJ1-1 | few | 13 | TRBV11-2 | ASSLSTGKRTEAF
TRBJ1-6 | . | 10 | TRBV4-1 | ASSLPYSPLH
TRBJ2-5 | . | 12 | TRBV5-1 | ASTLSGSEETQY
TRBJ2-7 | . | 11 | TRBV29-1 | SVGDSGSYEQY
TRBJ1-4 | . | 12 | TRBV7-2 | ASSLQGGHEKLF
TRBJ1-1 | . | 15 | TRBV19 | ASSMNGWGHSNTEAF
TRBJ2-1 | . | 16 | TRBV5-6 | ASSLAGGLAGGSLEQF
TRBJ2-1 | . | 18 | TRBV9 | ASSVDAGLAGGSSYNEQF
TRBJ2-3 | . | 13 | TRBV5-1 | ASSLGSSTTDTQY
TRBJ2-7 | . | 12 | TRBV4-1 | ASSQGQSSYEQY
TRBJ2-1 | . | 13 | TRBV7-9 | ASSAQRRGGNEQF
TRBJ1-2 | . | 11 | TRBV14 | ASSQEIRGGYT
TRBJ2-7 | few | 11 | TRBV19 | ASSLSGFYEQY
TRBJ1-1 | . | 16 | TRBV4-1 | ASSLGRSRGRRNTEAF
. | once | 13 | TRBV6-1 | ASSPSGTGHYEQY
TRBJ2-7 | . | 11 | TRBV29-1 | SARTSGSYEQY
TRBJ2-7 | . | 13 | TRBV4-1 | ASSRGLAGAYEQY
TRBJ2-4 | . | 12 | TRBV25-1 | ASSVEGAKNIQY
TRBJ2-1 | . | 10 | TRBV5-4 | ASSLPGQEQF
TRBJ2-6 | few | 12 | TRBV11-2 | ASSLSNGANVLT
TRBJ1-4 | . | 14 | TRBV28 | ASSYGQGITNEKLF
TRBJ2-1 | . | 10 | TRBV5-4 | ASSQTRNEQF
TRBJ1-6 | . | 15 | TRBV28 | ASSLWTGTGSWGPLH
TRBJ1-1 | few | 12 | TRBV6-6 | ASYSDSQNTEAF
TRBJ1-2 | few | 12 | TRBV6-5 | ASSYGDRWDGYT
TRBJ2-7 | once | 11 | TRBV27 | ASSRTGGYEQY
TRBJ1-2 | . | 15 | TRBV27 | ASSLSRAVGEAKGYT
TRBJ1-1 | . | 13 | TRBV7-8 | ASSDRRQANTEAF
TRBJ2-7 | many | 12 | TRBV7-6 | ASSPGSGDYEQY
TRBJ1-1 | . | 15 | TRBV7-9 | ASSPSDPGRWNTEAF
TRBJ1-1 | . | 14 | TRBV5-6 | ASSLGVGGGGTEAF
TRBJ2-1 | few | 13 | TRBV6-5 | ASRRLAGALSEQF
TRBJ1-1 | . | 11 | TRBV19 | ASRELIVTEAF
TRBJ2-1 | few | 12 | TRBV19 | ASQRDRDRNEQF
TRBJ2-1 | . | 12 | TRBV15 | ATSTQGAYNEQF
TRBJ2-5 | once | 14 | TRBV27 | ASSHIQGASEETQY
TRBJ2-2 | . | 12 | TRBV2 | ASSGTTNTGELF
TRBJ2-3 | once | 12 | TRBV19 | ASSSRGWTDTQY
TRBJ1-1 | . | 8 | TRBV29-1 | SVESGEAF
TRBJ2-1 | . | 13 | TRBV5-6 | ASSLQGSSYNEQF
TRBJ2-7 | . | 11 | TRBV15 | ATSRGITYEQY
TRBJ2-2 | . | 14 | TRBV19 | ASSMISGPNTGELF
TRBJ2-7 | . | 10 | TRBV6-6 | ASKRTDYEQY
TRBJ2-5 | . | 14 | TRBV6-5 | ASSSPPGLAYATQY
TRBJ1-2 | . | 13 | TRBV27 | ASSSATGVNYGYT
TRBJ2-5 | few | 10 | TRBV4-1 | ASSHGGETQY
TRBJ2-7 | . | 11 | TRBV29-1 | SVTREDNYEQY
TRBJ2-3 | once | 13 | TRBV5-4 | AFLLRSGMADTQY
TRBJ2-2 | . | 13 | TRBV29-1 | SVLKGRTNTGELF
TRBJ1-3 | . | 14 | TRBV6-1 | ASSGQGRGSGNTIY
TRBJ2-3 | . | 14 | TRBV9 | ASSGGGAAYTDTQY
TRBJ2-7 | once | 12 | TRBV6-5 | ASSQGTAPYEQY
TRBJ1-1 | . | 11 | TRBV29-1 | SVVWGSGTEAF
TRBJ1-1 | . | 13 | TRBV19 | ASSIPSQGRTEAF
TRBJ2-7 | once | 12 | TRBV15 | ATSRDVLSYEQY
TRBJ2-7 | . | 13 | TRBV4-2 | ASSQPGTGGYEQY
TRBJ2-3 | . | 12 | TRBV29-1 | SAVTGRGTDTQY